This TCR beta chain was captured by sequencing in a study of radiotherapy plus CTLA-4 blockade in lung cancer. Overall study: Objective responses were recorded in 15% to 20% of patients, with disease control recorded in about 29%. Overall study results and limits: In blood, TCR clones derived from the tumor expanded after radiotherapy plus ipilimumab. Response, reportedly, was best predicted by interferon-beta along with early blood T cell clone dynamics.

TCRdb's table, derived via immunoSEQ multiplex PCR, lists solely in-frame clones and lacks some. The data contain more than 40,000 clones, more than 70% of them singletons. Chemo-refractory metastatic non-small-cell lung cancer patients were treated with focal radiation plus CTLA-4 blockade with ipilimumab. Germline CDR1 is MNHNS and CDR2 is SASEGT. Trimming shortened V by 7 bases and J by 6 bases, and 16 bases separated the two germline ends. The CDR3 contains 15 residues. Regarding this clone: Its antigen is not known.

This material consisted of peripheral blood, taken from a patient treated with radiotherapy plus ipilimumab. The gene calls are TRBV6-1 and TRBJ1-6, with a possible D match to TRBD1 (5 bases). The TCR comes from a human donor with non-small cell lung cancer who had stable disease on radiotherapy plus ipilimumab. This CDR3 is CASMGVGGTNSPLHF. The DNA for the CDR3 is TGTGCCAGCATGGGGGTCGGCGGCACTAATTCACCCCTCCACTTT.